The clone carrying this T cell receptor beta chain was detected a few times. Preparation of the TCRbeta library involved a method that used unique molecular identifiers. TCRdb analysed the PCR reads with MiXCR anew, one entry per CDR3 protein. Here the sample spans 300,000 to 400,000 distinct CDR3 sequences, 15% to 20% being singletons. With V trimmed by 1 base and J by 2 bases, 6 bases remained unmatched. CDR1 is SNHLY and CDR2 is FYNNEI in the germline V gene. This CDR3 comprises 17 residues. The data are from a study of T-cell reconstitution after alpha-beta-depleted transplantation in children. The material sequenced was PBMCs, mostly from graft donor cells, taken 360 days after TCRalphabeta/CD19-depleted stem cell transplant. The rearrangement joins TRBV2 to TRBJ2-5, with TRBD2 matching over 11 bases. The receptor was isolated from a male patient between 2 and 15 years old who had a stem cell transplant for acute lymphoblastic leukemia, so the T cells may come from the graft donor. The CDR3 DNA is TGTGCCAGCAGTGAAGGGGGGACTAGCGGAAGACAAGAGACCCAGTACTTC. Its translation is CASSEGGTSGRQETQYF.